This T cell receptor (beta chain) appears in the sequencing data of a study of metastatic and nonmetastatic thyroid tumors. Study overall: Malignant thyroid and benign thyroid patients provided blood and tumor or nodule tissue whose repertoires were compared. Overall study findings and caveats: The study reportedly found significantly higher TCR beta diversity in malignant thyroid tumors than benign nodules, in blood and tumor.

The trim removed 6 bases at V and 8 bases at J, leaving 11 bases unmatched. The germline CDR1 and CDR2 sequences are MNHEY and SVGEGT. CDR3 length equals 14 residues. Patients had received no treatment of any kind before thyroid surgery. TCRdb re-clonotyped the PCR reads through MiXCR. The profile shows 50,000 or so clones, less than 25% of them singletons. This clone was detected many times. Its target is not known. This clonotype was sampled from a male donor with papillary thyroid cancer or a benign thyroid nodule (not recorded which). Some clones in this sample may be carry-over from other donors' samples. Sequences were obtained from blood. The V gene is TRBV6-2 or TRBV6-3, the J gene TRBJ1-2, with 8 bases identical to TRBD1. Here the CDR3 reads CASSFTGGASGYTF. The CDR3 DNA follows: TGTGCCAGCAGCTTCACAGGGGGAGCCTCGGGCTACACCTTC.